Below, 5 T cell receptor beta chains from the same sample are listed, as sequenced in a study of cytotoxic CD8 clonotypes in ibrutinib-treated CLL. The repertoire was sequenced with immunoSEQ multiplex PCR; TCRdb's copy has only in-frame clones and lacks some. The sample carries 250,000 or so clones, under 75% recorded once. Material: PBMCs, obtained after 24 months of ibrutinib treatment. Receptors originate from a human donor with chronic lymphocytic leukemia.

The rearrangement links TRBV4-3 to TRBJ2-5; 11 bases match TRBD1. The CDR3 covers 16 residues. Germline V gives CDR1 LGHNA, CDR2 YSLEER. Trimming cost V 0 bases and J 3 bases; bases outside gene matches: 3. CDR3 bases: TGCGCCAGCAGCCAAGACGGGACAGGGGGGGAAGAGACCCAGTACTTC. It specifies CASSQDGTGGEETQYF.

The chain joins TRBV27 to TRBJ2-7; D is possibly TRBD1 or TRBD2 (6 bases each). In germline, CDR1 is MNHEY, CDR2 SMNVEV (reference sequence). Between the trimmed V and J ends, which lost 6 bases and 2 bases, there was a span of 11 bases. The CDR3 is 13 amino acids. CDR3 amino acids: CASRRRGAYEQYF. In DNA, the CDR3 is TGTGCCAGCAGACGGAGGGGGGCCTACGAGCAGTACTTC.

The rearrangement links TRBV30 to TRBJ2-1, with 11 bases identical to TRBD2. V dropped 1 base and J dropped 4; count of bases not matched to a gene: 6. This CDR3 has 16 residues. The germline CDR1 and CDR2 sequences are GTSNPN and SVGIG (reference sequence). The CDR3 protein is CAWSGPGTSGYNEQFF. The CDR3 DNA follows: TGTGCCTGGAGTGGGCCCGGGACTAGCGGTTACAATGAGCAGTTCTTC.

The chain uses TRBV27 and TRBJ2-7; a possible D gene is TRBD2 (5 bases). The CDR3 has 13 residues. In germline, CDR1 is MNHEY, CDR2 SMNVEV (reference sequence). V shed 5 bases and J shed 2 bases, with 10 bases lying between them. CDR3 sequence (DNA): TGTGCCAGCAGTCCCAGCGGACCCTACGAGCAGTACTTC. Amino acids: CASSPSGPYEQYF.

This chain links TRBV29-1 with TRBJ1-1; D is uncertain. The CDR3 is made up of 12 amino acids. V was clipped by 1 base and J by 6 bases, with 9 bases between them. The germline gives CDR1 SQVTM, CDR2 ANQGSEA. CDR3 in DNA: TGCAGCGTTGAAGTCCGAATAGCTGAAGCTTTCTTT. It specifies CSVEVRIAEAFF.